This TCR beta chain was captured by sequencing in a study of long-term antiretroviral therapy in people with HIV. Survey-level immunoSEQ v3.0 assays were run. The study targeted roughly 35,000-55,000 T-cell genomes per sample in sequencing. Only in-frame clones appear in the TCRdb table, and some are missing; sequencing was by immunoSEQ multiplex PCR. Here the sample spans roughly 25,000 clones, around 80% being singletons. There were roughly 1-10 million cryopreserved PBMC in the samples before DNA extraction. Germline CDR1 SGHVS, CDR2 FNYEAQ. This CDR3 region has 15 residues. Trimming left V 1 base short and J 1 base short, with 10 bases between.

The TCR comes from a woman aged 30 to 39 with HIV. The sequencing used unsorted PBMCs, collected 1.1 years before starting antiretroviral therapy. The chain carries TRBV7-6 and TRBJ1-1; D gene unclear. The CDR3 bases are TGTGCCAGCAGCTTAGAGTGGGAAACGAACACTGAAGCTTTCTTT. Encoded protein: CASSLEWETNTEAFF.